This T cell receptor beta chain was observed in a study of blood T cell repertoires in COVID-19. Overall study context: The origin of the acute and convalescent COVID-19 samples was the United States, Italy and Spain. T cells, B-cell-depleted T cells, or PBMCs provided the cDNA or gDNA that served as material.

The junction had 4 bases not matched to a gene; V was cut back by 3 bases and J by 2 bases. Germline CDR1 and CDR2: GTSNPN and SVGIG (reference sequence). The CDR3 is 14 residues long. In the original analysis: Estimation of nucleated cell counts was performed using reference gene primer amplification. The method was immunoSEQ multiplex PCR; TCRdb's version includes in-frame clones alone and lacks a portion of them. The V and J calls and clone size were taken over from that table, and D and trimming were inferred from the DNA. The sample has around 40,000 clones, 86% seen once; the top ten hold more than 6.5%.

Input material: peripheral blood. This sequence joins TRBV30 and TRBJ2-3; 8 bases fit TRBD1. The receptor was derived from a man aged 55 to 69 with active COVID-19. CDR3 protein: CAWRPGQVTDTQYF. The CDR3 DNA reads as TGTGCCTGGAGACCGGGACAGGTCACAGATACGCAGTATTTT.